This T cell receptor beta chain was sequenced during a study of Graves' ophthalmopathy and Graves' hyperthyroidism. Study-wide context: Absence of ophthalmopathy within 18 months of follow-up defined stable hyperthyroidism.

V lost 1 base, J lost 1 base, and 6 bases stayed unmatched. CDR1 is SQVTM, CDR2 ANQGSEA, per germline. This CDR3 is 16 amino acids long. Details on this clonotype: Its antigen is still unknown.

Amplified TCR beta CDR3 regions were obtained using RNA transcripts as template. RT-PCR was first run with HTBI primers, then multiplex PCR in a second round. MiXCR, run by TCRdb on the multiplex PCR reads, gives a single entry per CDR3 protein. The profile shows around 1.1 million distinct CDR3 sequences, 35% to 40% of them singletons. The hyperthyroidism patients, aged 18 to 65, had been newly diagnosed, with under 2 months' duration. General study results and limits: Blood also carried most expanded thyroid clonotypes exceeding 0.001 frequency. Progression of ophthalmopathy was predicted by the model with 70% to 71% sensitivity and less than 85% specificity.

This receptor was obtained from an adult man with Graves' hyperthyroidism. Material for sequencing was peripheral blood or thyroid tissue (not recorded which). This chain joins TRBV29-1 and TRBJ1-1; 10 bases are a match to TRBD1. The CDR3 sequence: CSVEGWTGGRNTEAFF. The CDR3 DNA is TGCAGCGTTGAAGGATGGACAGGGGGTAGGAACACTGAAGCTTTCTTT.